These 18 T cell receptor beta chains originate from one sample sequenced in a study of cytomegalovirus exposure and HLA in healthy donors. A multiplex PCR was run with 60 Vbeta primers and 13 Jbeta primers. TCRdb's copy holds only in-frame clones and misses some; the assay was immunoSEQ multiplex PCR. Of 110,000 or so clones listed, 81% are singletons. The specimen was PBMCs. These receptors all stem from a young woman in good health and CMV-seronegative.

This clone was seen a single time. The genes are TRBV5-1 and TRBJ2-5; D remains ambiguous. Between the trimmed V and J ends, which lost 4 bases and 0 bases, there was a span of 16 bases. Germline V gives CDR1 SGHRS, CDR2 YFSETQ. The CDR3 loop spans 16 amino acids. In DNA, the CDR3 is TGCGCCAGCAGCCCACAACCTCACCCGTACCAAGAGACCCAGTACTTC. Its protein is CASSPQPHPYQETQYF. Variable domain in full (rest from reference TRBV5-1 and TRBJ2-5): KAGVTQTPRYLIKTRGQQVTLSCSPISGHRSVSWYQQTPGQGLQFLFEYFSETQRNKGNFPGRFSGRQFSNSRSEMNVSTLELGDSALYLCASSPQPHPYQETQYFGPGTRLLVL.

This CDR3 is CASSQVATGNNEQFF. CDR3 nucleotide sequence: TGCGCCAGCAGCCAAGTGGCGACTGGAAACAATGAGCAGTTCTTC. The chain is built from TRBV4-3 and TRBJ2-1; D unresolved. Germline-derived CDR1 and CDR2 are LGHNA and YSLEER. This CDR3 is built from 15 residues. V lost 1 base to trimming and J lost 5 bases, with 12 bases between them.

V is TRBV11-2 and J is TRBJ1-1; 7 nucleotides line up with TRBD1. CDR3 length: 13 amino acids. Trimming removed 5 bases from V and 2 bases from J; junction bases left unmatched: 2. Germline V gives CDR1 SGHAT, CDR2 FQNNGV. CDR3 sequence: CASSRTGNTEAFF. DNA for the CDR3: TGTGCCAGCAGCCGGACAGGAAACACTGAAGCTTTCTTT.

V and J are TRBV9 and TRBJ2-7; the D gene is possibly TRBD1 (6 bases). Germline V gives CDR1 SGDLS, CDR2 YYNGEE. The CDR3 is made up of 15 amino acids. V gave up 4 bases and J gave up 6 bases, with 20 bases separating them. CDR3: CASSSRRGINSEQYF. The CDR3 region has the DNA TGTGCCAGCAGCTCGCGTAGGGGGATAAACTCCGAGCAGTACTTC.

The chain joins TRBV5-5 to TRBJ2-7; D unresolved. The CDR3 covers 13 residues. V shed 1 base and J shed 3 bases, with 8 bases lying between them. CDR1 and CDR2 from the germline V gene are SGHKS and YYEKEE (reference sequence). The DNA of the CDR3 is TGTGCCAGCAGCTTGAATACGGTCTACGAGCAGTACTTC. Translated, it gives CASSLNTVYEQYF.

The chain combines TRBV6-4 with TRBJ2-1; D is uncertain. Germline V lookup: CDR1 MRHNA, CDR2 SNTAGT. V was cut by 2 bases and J by 7 bases, with 18 bases left in between. This CDR3 region has 16 residues. The chain's CDR3 is CASSDGTAVPFNEQFF. The CDR3 nucleotides are TGTGCCAGCAGTGACGGTACTGCGGTCCCTTTTAATGAGCAGTTCTTC.

This clone was picked up a small number of times. The chain couples TRBV19 to TRBJ1-2; 9 bases are shared with TRBD1. With 5 bases clipped from V and 0 bases from J, the junction kept 10 bases outside the gene matches. This CDR3 region has 17 residues. Germline loops: CDR1 LNHDA, CDR2 SQIVND (reference sequence). CDR3 coding DNA: TGTGCCAGTAGTCAGCTTACCGGGACAGGGACTAACTATGGCTACACCTTC. Protein product: CASSQLTGTGTNYGYTF.

This sequence joins TRBV5-1 and TRBJ2-1, with D possibly being TRBD2 (5 bases). V was clipped by 1 base and J by 4 bases, with 15 bases between them. CDR1 SGHRS and CDR2 YFSETQ come from the germline V gene. The CDR3 runs 16 residues. The DNA for the CDR3 is TGCGCCAGCAGCTTGTCGGGGAGTCGAGGATACAATGAGCAGTTCTTC. Its protein product is CASSLSGSRGYNEQFF.

This clone was seen a single time. V usage is TRBV6-1 and J usage is TRBJ2-1, with 13 nucleotides matching TRBD2. Germline values: CDR1 MNHNS, CDR2 SASEGT. This CDR3 contains 16 residues. The J segment lost 8 bases and the V segment lost 2 bases, leaving 6 bases of the junction unmatched. CDR3 loop: CASSEWGGLAGHEQFF. CDR3 nucleotides: TGTGCCAGCAGTGAATGGGGGGGACTAGCGGGACATGAGCAGTTCTTC.

V is TRBV7-2 and J is TRBJ1-2; D is unclear. Deletions cut 4 bases from V and 2 bases from J, with 8 bases between. Germline V gene lookup returns CDR1 SGHTA and CDR2 FQGNSA. The CDR3 has 13 residues. For the CDR3, the DNA is TGTGCCAGCAGCTCCGGGTTGAACTATGGCTACACCTTC. This sequence encodes CASSSGLNYGYTF.

The chain employs TRBV5-1 and TRBJ2-3; TRBD1 agrees at 8 bases. The CDR3 sequence is 15 residues long. Unmatched junction bases numbered 11, after V lost 7 bases and J lost 4 bases. Looked up from germline, CDR1 is SGHRS and CDR2 is YFSETQ. CDR3 in amino acids: CASRPPGGMADTQYF. CDR3 nucleotide sequence: TGCGCCAGCCGACCGCCAGGGGGCATGGCAGATACGCAGTATTTT. Based on the CDR3 plus reference TRBV5-1 and TRBJ2-3, the full variable domain is KAGVTQTPRYLIKTRGQQVTLSCSPISGHRSVSWYQQTPGQGLQFLFEYFSETQRNKGNFPGRFSGRQFSNSRSEMNVSTLELGDSALYLCASRPPGGMADTQYFGPGTRLTVL.

The chain links TRBV5-5 to TRBJ1-2, with 9 nucleotides matching TRBD1. V lost 1 base, J lost 4 bases, and 11 bases stayed unmatched. CDR1 is SGHKS, CDR2 YYEKEE, per germline (reference sequence). The CDR3 has 17 amino acids. CDR3 loop: CASSLRGSGQGIYGYTF. DNA for the CDR3: TGTGCCAGCAGCTTGAGGGGTTCGGGACAGGGAATCTATGGCTACACCTTC.

This clone appeared once. V and J are TRBV5-1 and TRBJ2-7, with 10 bases that match TRBD2. Germline values: CDR1 SGHRS, CDR2 YFSETQ. V dropped 0 bases and J dropped 3; count of bases not matched to a gene: 3. CDR3 length: 15 residues. The CDR3 loop is CASSLVAGGYYEQYF. The CDR3 DNA reads as TGCGCCAGCAGCTTGGTAGCGGGAGGTTACTACGAGCAGTACTTC.

The chain joins TRBV2 to TRBJ1-1; D not resolved. The germline gives CDR1 SNHLY, CDR2 FYNNEI. V lost 7 bases to trimming and J lost 4 bases, with 10 bases between them. This CDR3 region has 12 residues. The CDR3 bases are TGTGCCAGCAAACGGACTGGCACTGAAGCTTTCTTT. Protein: CASKRTGTEAFF.

The rearrangement joins TRBV23-1 to TRBJ2-1, with TRBD2 identical over 12 bases. TRBV23-1 is known as an ORF, though its function is uncertain. The CDR3 runs 20 residues. Germline trimming cut 3 bases from V and 8 bases from J; bases unmatched to any gene: 20. CDR3 sequence: CASSHPTGSSGRGALHEQFF. The CDR3 DNA reads as TGCGCCAGCAGTCACCCGACAGGGTCTAGCGGGAGGGGGGCCCTCCATGAGCAGTTCTTC.

The chain has TRBV29-1 and TRBJ2-3, with D possibly TRBD2 on 6 matching bases. V was trimmed by 5 bases and J by 0 bases, leaving 15 bases between them. The CDR3 contains 15 residues. CDR1 is SQVTM and CDR2 is ANQGSEA in the germline V gene. Written as DNA, the CDR3 is TGCAGCGTTTATGGGGGGAGAGCTAGCACAGATACGCAGTATTTT. Residues: CSVYGGRASTDTQYF.

The chain has TRBV28 and TRBJ1-4; D ambiguous. Germline V gene sequence: CDR1 MDHEN, CDR2 SYDVKM. The V and J ends lost 6 bases and 0 bases respectively, with 11 bases between them. The CDR3 runs to 15 residues. In nucleotides, the CDR3 is TGTGCCAGCAGGTCCTTGAGGGCAACTAATGAAAAACTGTTTTTT. This translates into CASRSLRATNEKLFF.

The CDR3, as DNA: TGTGCCAGCAGCTTACCCGGGACAGGGGCCCTAAATCAGCCCCAGCATTTT. Its translation: CASSLPGTGALNQPQHF. The V gene is TRBV28, the J gene TRBJ1-5; 10 bases are shared with TRBD1. Germline values: CDR1 MDHEN, CDR2 SYDVKM. This CDR3 region has 17 residues. V lost 6 bases, J lost 4 bases, and 12 bases stayed unmatched.